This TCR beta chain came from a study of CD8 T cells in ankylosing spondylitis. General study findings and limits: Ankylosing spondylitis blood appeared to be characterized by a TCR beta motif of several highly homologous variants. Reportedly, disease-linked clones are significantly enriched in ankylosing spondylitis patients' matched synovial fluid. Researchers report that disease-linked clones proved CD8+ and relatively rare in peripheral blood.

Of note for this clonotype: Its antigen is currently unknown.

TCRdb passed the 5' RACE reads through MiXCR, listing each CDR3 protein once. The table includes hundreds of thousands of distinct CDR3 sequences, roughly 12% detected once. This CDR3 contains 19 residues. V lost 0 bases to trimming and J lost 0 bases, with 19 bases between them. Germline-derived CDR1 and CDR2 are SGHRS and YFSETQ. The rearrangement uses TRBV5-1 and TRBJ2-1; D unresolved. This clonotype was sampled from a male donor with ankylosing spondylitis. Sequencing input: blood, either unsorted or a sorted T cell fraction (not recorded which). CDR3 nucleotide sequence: TGCGCCAGCAGCTTGGTCCAACTGGCGGACGCATTCTCCTACAATGAGCAGTTCTTC. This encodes CASSLVQLADAFSYNEQFF.